This paragraph covers one T cell receptor beta chain sequence. The entry originates in a study of CD8 T cells in Susac syndrome. Reverse transcription of roughly 0.5 to 1 ug RNA was carried out with random hexamers. One entry per CDR3 protein, called by TCRdb with MiXCR from the immunoSEQ multiplex PCR reads. The sample has under 200,000 distinct CDR3 sequences, 85% to 95% seen once; the top ten hold around 0.1%. There are 14 residues in the CDR3. From germline, CDR1 is SEHNR and CDR2 FQNEAQ (reference sequence). The V end lost 5 bases, the J end lost 6 bases, and 16 bases lay between the germline ends.

The chain recombines TRBV7-9 with TRBJ1-2; D is ambiguous. This sequence was found in a human donor in good health. Sequenced material: CD4+ T cells from PBMCs. The CDR3 spells CASSPEGRSDGYTF. The CDR3 DNA reads as TGTGCCAGCAGCCCCGAAGGTCGAAGTGATGGCTACACCTTC. The whole variable domain, filled in from reference TRBV7-9 and TRBJ1-2, reads DTGVSQNPRHKITKRGQNVTFRCDPISEHNRLYWYRQTLGQGPEFLTYFQNEAQLEKSRLLSDRFSAERPKGSFSTLEIQRTEQGDSAMYLCASSPEGRSDGYTFGSGTRLTVV.